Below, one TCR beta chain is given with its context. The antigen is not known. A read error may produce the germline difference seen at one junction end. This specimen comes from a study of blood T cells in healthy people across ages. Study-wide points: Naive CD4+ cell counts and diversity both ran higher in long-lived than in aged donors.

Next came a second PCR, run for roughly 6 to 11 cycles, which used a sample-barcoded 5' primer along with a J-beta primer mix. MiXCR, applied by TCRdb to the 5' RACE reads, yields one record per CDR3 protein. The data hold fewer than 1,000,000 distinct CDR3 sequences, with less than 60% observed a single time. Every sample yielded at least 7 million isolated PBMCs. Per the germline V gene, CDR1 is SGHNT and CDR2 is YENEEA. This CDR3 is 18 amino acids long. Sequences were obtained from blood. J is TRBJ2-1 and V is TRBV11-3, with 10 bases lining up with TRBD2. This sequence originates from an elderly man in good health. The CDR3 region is CASSLGLTAGGPGNVQFF. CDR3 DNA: TGTGCCAGCAGCTTAGGCCTGACAGCGGGAGGGCCGGGCAATGTGCAGTTCTTC.